The text below deals with one T cell receptor beta chain. This CDR3 has 18 residues. CDR1 and CDR2 from the germline V gene are MGHRA and YSYEKL. V gave up 4 bases and J gave up 0 bases, with 20 bases separating them. The data are from a study of blood T cell repertoires in COVID-19. The method was immunoSEQ multiplex PCR; TCRdb's version includes in-frame clones alone and lacks a portion of them. Of 190,000 or so clones listed, 94% are singletons. The receptor was derived from a man under 40 with COVID-19, enrolled during active disease. The sample taken for sequencing was peripheral blood. V gene TRBV4-1 combines with J gene TRBJ2-3; a weak D match, TRBD2 (7 bases). CDR3 residues: CASSPRGGEQYSTDTQYF. The CDR3, as DNA: TGCGCCAGCAGCCCCCGAGGGGGGGAGCAATATAGCACAGATACGCAGTATTTT.